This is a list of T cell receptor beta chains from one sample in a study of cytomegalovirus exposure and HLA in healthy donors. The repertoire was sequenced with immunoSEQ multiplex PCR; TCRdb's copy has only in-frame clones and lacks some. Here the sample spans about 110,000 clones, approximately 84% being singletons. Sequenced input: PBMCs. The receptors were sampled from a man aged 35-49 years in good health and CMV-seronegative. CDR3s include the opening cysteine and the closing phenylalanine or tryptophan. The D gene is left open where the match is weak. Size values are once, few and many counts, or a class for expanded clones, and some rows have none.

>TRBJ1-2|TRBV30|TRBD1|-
TGTGCCTGGACAGGACAGGGAGCTAACTATGGCTACACCTTC
CAWTGQGANYGYTF
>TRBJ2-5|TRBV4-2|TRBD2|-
TGTGCCAGCAGCCAGAAAACTAGCGGGGTACTGGAGACCCAGTACTTC
CASSQKTSGVLETQYF
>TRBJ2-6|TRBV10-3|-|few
TGTGCCATCAAAGGAGCGTTCTCTGGGGCCAACGTCCTGACTTTC
CAIKGAFSGANVLTF
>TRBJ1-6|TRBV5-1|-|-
TGCGCCAGCAGCTTGGCGGGACACTATAATTCACCCCTCCACTTT
CASSLAGHYNSPLHF
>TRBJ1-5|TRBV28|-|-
TGTGCCAGCAGTAACAGGGTAAAGAGCAATCAGCCCCAGCATTTT
CASSNRVKSNQPQHF
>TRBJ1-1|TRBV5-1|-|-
TGCGCCAGCAGCTTAGGGGGTCTGAACACTGAAGCTTTCTTT
CASSLGGLNTEAFF
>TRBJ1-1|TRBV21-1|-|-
TGTGCCAGCAGCACAACTAGGGTCTCCCGGCCCGTACTATTCGACACTGAAGCTTTCTTT
CASSTTRVSRPVLFDTEAFF
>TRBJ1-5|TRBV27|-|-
TGTGCCAGCAGCTCTACATGGGACTCTTCGGCCCAGCATTTT
CASSSTWDSSAQHF
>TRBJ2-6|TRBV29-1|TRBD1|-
TGCAGCGTACAACCCGGGACAGGGGTATCTGGGGCCAACGTCCTGACTTTC
CSVQPGTGVSGANVLTF
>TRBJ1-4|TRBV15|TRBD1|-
TGTGCCACCAGCAGAGATACCCGACAGGGTCACGAAAAACTGTTTTTT
CATSRDTRQGHEKLFF
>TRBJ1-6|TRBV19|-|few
TGTGCCAGTAGTCCTACCGGGGGGAATTCACCCCTCCACTTT
CASSPTGGNSPLHF
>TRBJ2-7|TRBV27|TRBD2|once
TGTGCCAGCCGGGCTAGCGGGGTCTACGAGCAGTACTTC
CASRASGVYEQYF
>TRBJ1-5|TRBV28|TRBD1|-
TGTGCCAGCAGCCCCTCGGGACAGGGAAACCAGCCCCAGCATTTT
CASSPSGQGNQPQHF
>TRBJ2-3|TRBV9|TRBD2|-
TGTGCCAGCAACCCAGGAGGAATAGGACGACTAGCAGGGCACACAGATACGCAGTATTTT
CASNPGGIGRLAGHTDTQYF
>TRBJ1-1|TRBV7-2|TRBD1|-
TGTGCCAGCAGCCCCCGGACAGGGAACCCCGGGGGACGCACTGAAGCTTTCTTT
CASSPRTGNPGGRTEAFF
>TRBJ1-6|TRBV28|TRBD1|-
TGTGCCAGCAGACCCGACAGGGGAGGCTCACCCCTCCACTTT
CASRPDRGGSPLHF
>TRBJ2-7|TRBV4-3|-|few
TGCGCCAGCAGCCAAGGGGCGCTTCTCTCCTACGAGCAGTACTTC
CASSQGALLSYEQYF
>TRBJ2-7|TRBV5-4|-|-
TGTGCCAGCCGCTCCGCCAGGTCAAGCTCCTACGAGCAGTACTTC
CASRSARSSSYEQYF
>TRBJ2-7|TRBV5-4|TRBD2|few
TGTGCCAGCCAGGGAGGGGTACGGGGAGGCGAGCAGTACTTC
CASQGGVRGGEQYF
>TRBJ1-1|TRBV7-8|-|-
TGTCATAGGGAGCTGGACTGTGCCGCCACCCATGTACTAGCTTTCTTT
CHRELDCAATHVLAFF
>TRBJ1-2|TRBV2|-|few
TGTGCCAGCACCTCAGGAGGCCCTTCTGGCACCTTC
CASTSGGPSGTF
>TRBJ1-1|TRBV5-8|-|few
TGTGCCAGCAGACATAGGGGGTTGAACACTGAAGCTTTCTTT
CASRHRGLNTEAFF
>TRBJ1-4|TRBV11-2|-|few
TGTGCCAGCAGCCGCCACAGTAATGAAAAACTGTTTTTT
CASSRHSNEKLFF
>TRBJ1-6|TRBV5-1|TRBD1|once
TGCGCCAGCAGCAGGGACAGAGATAATTCACCCCTCCACTTT
CASSRDRDNSPLHF
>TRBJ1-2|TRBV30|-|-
TGTGCCTGGGACAGTTATAACTATGGCTACACCTTC
CAWDSYNYGYTF
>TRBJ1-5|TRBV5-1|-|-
TGCGCCAGCAGCTTGGAGGGAGTGGCCAATCAGCCCCAGCATTTT
CASSLEGVANQPQHF
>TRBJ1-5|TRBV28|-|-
TGTGCCAGCAGTTTCACAGACCGCCAGAATCAGCCCCAGCATTTT
CASSFTDRQNQPQHF
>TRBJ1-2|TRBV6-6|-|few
TGTGCCAGCAGTTACACAGGGAATGGCTACACCTTC
CASSYTGNGYTF
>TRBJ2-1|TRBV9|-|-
TGTGCCAGCAGCGCCTCTTTACAGGCGACCTACAATGAGCAGTTCTTC
CASSASLQATYNEQFF
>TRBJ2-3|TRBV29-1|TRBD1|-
TGCAGCGTTGAGGGACAGGGGGAGTTAGATACGCAGTATTTT
CSVEGQGELDTQYF
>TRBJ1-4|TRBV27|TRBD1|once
TGTGCCAGCAGTTTAACGACAGGGTGGAATGAAAAACTGTTTTTT
CASSLTTGWNEKLFF
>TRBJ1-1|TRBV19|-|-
TGTGCCAGTAGTATGGGGGCAGGTACTGAAGCTTTCTTT
CASSMGAGTEAFF
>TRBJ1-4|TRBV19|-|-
TGTGCCAGTAGTTCCCGAGGGGCAGGGGCCTCCGCCGAAAAACTGTTTTTT
CASSSRGAGASAEKLFF
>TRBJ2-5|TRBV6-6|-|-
TGTGCCAGCAGTCCTCGGACTGATCGGACCCAGTACTTC
CASSPRTDRTQYF
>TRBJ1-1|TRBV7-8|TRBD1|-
TGTGCCAGCAGCTCGCGAACAGGGGTTGGGACTGAAGCTTTCTTT
CASSSRTGVGTEAFF
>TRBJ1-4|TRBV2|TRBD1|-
TGTGCCAGCAGAGGGACAGGGTCGGTTGAAAAACTGTTTTTT
CASRGTGSVEKLFF
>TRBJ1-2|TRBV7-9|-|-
TGTGCCAGCAGCAAAGGAGACGGTAGCTATGGCTACACCTTC
CASSKGDGSYGYTF
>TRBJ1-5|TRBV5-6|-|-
TGTGCCAGCAGTAAATTCGGGGGTTCGCCCCAGCATTTT
CASSKFGGSPQHF
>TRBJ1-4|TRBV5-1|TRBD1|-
TGCGCCAGCAGCGCATTACCGGGACAGACTAATGAAAAACTGTTTTTT
CASSALPGQTNEKLFF
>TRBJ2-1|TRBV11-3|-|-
TGTGCCAGCAGCTTAGGCCCGGACAATGAGCAGTTCTTC
CASSLGPDNEQFF